This is a list of T cell receptor beta chains from one sample in a study of cytomegalovirus exposure and HLA in healthy donors. The assay was immunoSEQ multiplex PCR, and TCRdb's table has in-frame clones only and misses some. Found here are roughly 120,000 clones, around three quarters of them singletons; the top ten hold less than 5.5%. Sequencing was performed on PBMCs. These receptors all come from a middle-aged man in good health and CMV-seropositive. Each CDR3 is given with its conserved first and last residue. D genes are given only for firm matches. Clone size is not always given. Where it is, it says once, few, many or a class for expanded clones.

v_call	cdr3_length	j_call	d_call	clone_size	cdr3_nt	cdr3_aa
TRBV18	14	TRBJ1-2	NA	NA	TGTGCCAGCTCACCACGCCAGGGCGTGGGCGGCTACACCTTC	CASSPRQGVGGYTF
TRBV28	14	TRBJ2-7	TRBD2	NA	TGTGCCAGCAGTTTATTACACGGGGGGGCGGAGCAGTACTTC	CASSLLHGGAEQYF
TRBV11-3	13	TRBJ1-1	NA	NA	TGTGCCAGCAGCTTAGCGGTGAACACTGAAGCTTTCTTT	CASSLAVNTEAFF
TRBV5-6	14	TRBJ2-2	TRBD2	few	TGTGCCAGCAGCTTCGGGGGGTCGGGCGGGGAGCTGTTTTTT	CASSFGGSGGELFF
TRBV2	14	TRBJ1-5	TRBD1	NA	TGTGCCAGCAGTGGAGGGACAGGGGAGCAGCCCCAGCATTTT	CASSGGTGEQPQHF
TRBV5-1	15	TRBJ2-2	TRBD2	once	TGCGCCAGCAGCACGTTAGCGGGAGACACCGGGGAGCTGTTTTTT	CASSTLAGDTGELFF
TRBV10-3	12	TRBJ1-1	NA	NA	TGTGCCATCACTGCCGGGAACACTGAAGCTTTCTTT	CAITAGNTEAFF
TRBV5-1	17	TRBJ1-3	TRBD1	NA	TGCGCCAGCAGCCGCCAGATTGGACAGGACTCTGGAAACACCATATATTTT	CASSRQIGQDSGNTIYF
TRBV2	13	TRBJ2-3	NA	few	TGTGCCAGCATCTCCGGGTTTACAGATACGCAGTATTTT	CASISGFTDTQYF
TRBV6-6	13	TRBJ1-2	TRBD1	NA	TGTGCCAGCAGTCTTGGACAGGGCAGTGGCTACACCTTC	CASSLGQGSGYTF
TRBV30	15	TRBJ2-2	TRBD2	NA	TGTGCCCCTGAGCCCGCGGGGGGAGACACCGGGGAGCTGTTTTTT	CAPEPAGGDTGELFF
TRBV14	15	TRBJ2-7	NA	NA	TGTGCCAGCAGCCTCCGGACTGGGTCTACGGGAGAGCAGTACTTC	CASSLRTGSTGEQYF
TRBV5-4	16	TRBJ1-4	TRBD1	NA	TGTGCCAGCAGCTTGGACAGGGGAGCAACTAATGAAAAACTGTTTTTT	CASSLDRGATNEKLFF
TRBV5-1	14	TRBJ1-1	NA	once	TGCGCCAGCAACTCTCAAACGGGGGGGACTGAAGCTTTCTTT	CASNSQTGGTEAFF
TRBV5-5	17	TRBJ2-6	TRBD1	few	TGTGCCAGCAGCGAGAGGACAGGCTCAACTGGGGCCAACGTCCTGACTTTC	CASSERTGSTGANVLTF
TRBV2	13	TRBJ2-5	NA	NA	TGTGCCAGCACCGGACAGTTTCAAGAGACCCAGTACTTC	CASTGQFQETQYF
TRBV30	15	TRBJ2-1	NA	NA	TGTGCCTGGAGTGTACGGTTAGCGCACTACAATGAGCAGTTCTTC	CAWSVRLAHYNEQFF
TRBV4-1	16	TRBJ2-3	NA	NA	TGCGCCAGCAGCCAAGAAAGGGGGGCAGGGGGAGATACGCAGTATTTT	CASSQERGAGGDTQYF
TRBV30	14	TRBJ1-2	NA	few	TGTGCCTGGGGAGGACCTCCCACGAACTATGGCTACACCTTC	CAWGGPPTNYGYTF
TRBV4-1	14	TRBJ2-1	NA	few	TGCGCCAGCAGCCAAGGGGCAAGGTACAATGAGCAGTTCTTC	CASSQGARYNEQFF
TRBV18	13	TRBJ1-1	TRBD1	NA	TGTGCCAGCTCACCAGGGACAGGCACTGAAGCTTTCTTT	CASSPGTGTEAFF
TRBV29-1	16	TRBJ1-1	TRBD1	once	TGCAGCGTTGAAGATTCGACAGGGGGCAGGACGCGCGGGGCTTTCTTT	CSVEDSTGGRTRGAFF
TRBV5-1	15	TRBJ2-3	NA	NA	TGCGCCAGCAGCTTCCGGGGGTCCCACACAGATACGCAGTATTTT	CASSFRGSHTDTQYF
TRBV7-9	13	TRBJ1-5	NA	NA	TGTGCCAGCAGCCCAGGGCAGAATCAGCCCCAGCATTTT	CASSPGQNQPQHF
TRBV9	15	TRBJ2-1	TRBD2	NA	TGTGCCAGCAGCATGCGGGAGGGCCGGGGAAATGAGCAGTTCTTC	CASSMREGRGNEQFF
TRBV6-1	15	TRBJ1-2	NA	once	TGTGCCAGCAGTGAAAGCGCGGGGGGCAGCTATGGCTACACCTTC	CASSESAGGSYGYTF
TRBV6-5	11	TRBJ2-7	NA	NA	TGTGCCAGCCGAGGGTCCTACGAGCAGTACTTC	CASRGSYEQYF
TRBV6-1	14	TRBJ1-5	TRBD1	NA	TGTGCCAGCAGTGTAAACAGGGGAAATCAGCCCCAGCATTTT	CASSVNRGNQPQHF
TRBV5-5	15	TRBJ1-3	NA	NA	TGTGCCAGCAGCTTGCAGGGCAACTCTGGAAACACCATATATTTT	CASSLQGNSGNTIYF
TRBV15	15	TRBJ1-4	NA	NA	TGTGCCACCAGCAGAGGAGAGACGCGGGATGAAAAACTGTTTTTT	CATSRGETRDEKLFF
TRBV10-3	18	TRBJ2-7	TRBD1	NA	TGTGCCATCAGTGAGTACCGAATCCAGGACAGGACTGTTTACGAGCAGTACTTC	CAISEYRIQDRTVYEQYF
TRBV30	13	TRBJ1-1	NA	NA	TGTGCCTGGAGTGTTGTAGCGAACACTGAAGCTTTCTTT	CAWSVVANTEAFF
TRBV28	14	TRBJ1-2	NA	NA	TGTGCCAGCAGTTATCTTTTGGGGGGGGATGGCTACACCTTC	CASSYLLGGDGYTF
TRBV18	13	TRBJ2-4	TRBD1	few	TGTGCCAGCTCCGCGGACAGGGGAAACATTCAGTACTTC	CASSADRGNIQYF
TRBV4-2	15	TRBJ1-4	TRBD1	NA	TGTGCCAGCAGCCTCCCAACAGGGGTGTCTGAAAAACTGTTTTTT	CASSLPTGVSEKLFF
TRBV28	15	TRBJ1-4	NA	NA	TGTGCCAGCAGTTTAGAGGTAACAGGGAACCTAAAACTGTTTTTT	CASSLEVTGNLKLFF
TRBV15	14	TRBJ1-1	NA	NA	TGTGCCACCAGCAGAGATACAGAGAACACTGAAGCTTTCTTT	CATSRDTENTEAFF
TRBV2	15	TRBJ2-1	TRBD2	NA	TGTGCCAGCAGGAGAGGCGGGAGCACCTACAATGAGCAGTTCTTC	CASRRGGSTYNEQFF
TRBV6-6	16	TRBJ1-5	TRBD1	NA	TGTGCCAGCAGTGCCCAATACGGGACAGGGGATCAGCCCCAGCATTTT	CASSAQYGTGDQPQHF
TRBV30	12	TRBJ2-1	NA	NA	TGTGCTCGGGCGGGGCCCTACAATGAGCAGTTCTTC	CARAGPYNEQFF
TRBV7-2	14	TRBJ2-3	TRBD2	few	TGTGCCAGCAACTTGTTAGCGGGAGTGGATACGCAGTATTTT	CASNLLAGVDTQYF
TRBV4-1	17	TRBJ2-7	TRBD2	NA	TGCGCCAGCAGCCAAGATTGGACTAGCGGGTTCCCCTACGAGCAGTACTTC	CASSQDWTSGFPYEQYF
TRBV6-5	13	TRBJ1-1	NA	NA	TGTGCCAGCAGTCGCGGGAGGAACACTGAAGCTTTCTTT	CASSRGRNTEAFF
TRBV29-1	17	TRBJ2-5	TRBD2	NA	TGCAGCGTCCAAAGGGGGTGGGCGGGGGGGATCCAAGAGACCCAGTACTTC	CSVQRGWAGGIQETQYF
TRBV20-1	11	TRBJ1-5	NA	NA	TGCAGTGCTAGAGAGGAAAGCGTCCAGCATTTT	CSAREESVQHF